This T cell receptor (beta chain) is from a study of T-cell reconstitution after alpha-beta-depleted transplantation in children. Study-wide points: About two months after transplant, alpha-beta T cells reportedly came from several hundred expanded graft clones. Surviving recipient T cells and thymic progenitors underlay high day-60 TCRbeta diversity in some patients.

This CDR3 spans 12 amino acids. V lost 0 bases, J lost 11 bases, and 10 bases lay in between. Germline CDR1 is DFQATT and CDR2 is SNEGSKA (reference sequence). This clonotype was observed many times. Its antigen remains unidentified. It was with unique molecular identifiers that the TCRbeta library was prepared. Via MiXCR, TCRdb re-called the PCR reads, giving one row per CDR3 protein. Among hundreds of thousands of distinct CDR3 sequences listed, 7.5% to 9.5% were seen once. The TCR was taken from a male patient under 18 who had a stem cell transplant for acute lymphoblastic leukemia, so the T cells may come from the graft donor. The rearrangement joins TRBV20-1 to TRBJ1-4; possible D gene TRBD1, 6 bases. The sample consisted of PBMCs, mostly from graft donor cells, taken 180 days after TCRalphabeta/CD19-depleted stem cell transplant. DNA for the CDR3: TGCAGTGCTAGAGAACAGGGCGGCAAACTGTTTTTT. Amino acids: CSAREQGGKLFF.